This passage covers 29 T cell receptor beta chains from one sample sequenced in a study of T cells in Graves' hyperthyroidism and ophthalmopathy. From RNA transcripts, TCR beta CDR3 regions were amplified. HTBI primers were used for first-round RT-PCR of the TCR CDR3. TCRdb re-called the multiplex PCR reads through MiXCR, storing one row per CDR3 protein. This repertoire shows tens of thousands of distinct CDR3 sequences, around 50% found once; its top ten account for approximately 6.2%. Sequenced: blood. These receptors were obtained from a woman aged 50 to 60 with Graves' hyperthyroidism that later progressed to Graves' ophthalmopathy.

About this clonotype: A much bigger clone sits one base away, suggesting this may be a read error. This CDR3 fails to terminate in the conserved phenylalanine or tryptophan, so it likely reflects a read error. V gene TRBV7-2 combines with J gene TRBJ1-1; D remains unclear. The CDR3 sequence is 13 residues long. The V gene's germline CDR1 is SGHTA and CDR2 FQGNSA. The CDR3, as DNA: TGTGTCAGCTCATGGACGGAGAACACTGAAGCTTTCTTG. Amino acid sequence: CVSSWTENTEAFL.

By share of the sample, this clonotype is medium-sized. The rearrangement links TRBV15 to TRBJ2-1; tentatively, D is TRBD1 or TRBD2 (5 bases each). CDR3 size: 13 residues. Germline values: CDR1 LNHNV, CDR2 YYDKDF (reference sequence). Trimming pared 1 base from V and 14 bases from J, leaving 15 bases between. The CDR3 is CATSRARGTREFF. The CDR3 coding sequence is TGTGCCACCAGCAGAGCCCGAGGGACGAGGGAGTTCTTC.

This clonotype occurred a few times. CDR3 DNA: TGCAGTGCTAGAGAGGTCCGGGACCATTCACCCCTCCACTTT. This translates into CSAREVRDHSPLHF. The chain carries TRBV20-1 and TRBJ1-6, with TRBD1 as a possible D gene (5 bases). V was clipped by 0 bases and J by 8 bases, with 11 bases between them. The CDR3 extends over 14 amino acids. CDR1 DFQATT and CDR2 SNEGSKA come from the germline V gene (reference sequence).

This clonotype was counted at least ten times. This rearrangement joins TRBV6-5 to TRBJ2-3, with a weak D call TRBD2 (5 bases). Germline V gene data show CDR1 as MNHEY and CDR2 as SVGAGI. This CDR3 region has 14 residues. V lost 2 bases, J lost 6 bases, and 12 bases lay in between. CDR3 sequence reads: CASSYGGEWDTQYF. In DNA form, the CDR3 reads TGTGCCAGCAGTTACGGTGGGGAGTGGGATACGCAGTATTTT.

The genes are TRBV18 and TRBJ2-5; 8 bases align to TRBD2. V shed 2 bases and J 5 bases; nucleotides not matched to a gene: 13. Germline V gene data show CDR1 as KGHSH and CDR2 as LQKENI. CDR3 size: 17 residues. The CDR3, as DNA: TGTGCCAGCTCACCAGCGGGAGGCACCGGACCGATGGAGACCCAGTACTTC. It is translated as CASSPAGGTGPMETQYF.

This clonotype was counted a few times. The chain employs TRBV7-2 and TRBJ2-5; 9 nucleotides align to TRBD1. The J segment lost 9 bases and the V segment lost 5 bases, leaving 16 bases of the junction unmatched. In germline, CDR1 is SGHTA, CDR2 FQGNSA. CDR3 length equals 16 residues. CDR3 sequence (DNA): TGTGCCAGCAGCCCGGGGGACAGGGTCGGCAATCAGCCCCAGTACTTC. Amino acids: CASSPGDRVGNQPQYF.

This clonotype was seen repeatedly, ten times or more. The chain recombines TRBV5-4 with TRBJ2-1; D is uncertain. The ends were cut back, 3 bases at V and 6 bases at J, with 16 bases in the middle. The CDR3 sequence is 15 residues long. Germline-derived CDR1 and CDR2 are SGHNT and YYREEE (reference sequence). The CDR3 loop is CASSSQSTILNEQFF. The DNA for the CDR3 is TGTGCCAGCAGCTCCCAATCTACTATACTCAATGAGCAGTTCTTC.

J is TRBJ1-2 and V is TRBV9; 12 positions match TRBD1. V lost 1 base, J lost 4 bases, and 20 bases stayed unmatched. The CDR3 covers 21 residues. Germline CDR1 is SGDLS and CDR2 is YYNGEE. This CDR3 is CASSVSQEGQGAVYSSYGYTF. The CDR3, as DNA: TGTGCCAGCAGCGTATCCCAAGAGGGACAGGGGGCGGTCTACAGTTCCTATGGCTACACCTTC.

This sequence joins TRBV9 and TRBJ2-7, with D perhaps assigned TRBD1 or TRBD2 (6 bases each). The CDR3 sequence is 16 residues long. CDR1 and CDR2 (germline): SGDLS, YYNGEE. V was pared by 0 bases and J by 5 bases, with 18 bases between. The CDR3 region is CASSVARGRDSDEQYF. CDR3 sequence (DNA): TGTGCCAGCAGCGTAGCTCGGGGGCGCGATTCCGACGAGCAGTACTTC. The full variable domain, rest sourced from reference TRBV9 and TRBJ2-7, is DSGVTQTPKHLITATGQRVTLRCSPRSGDLSVYWYQQSLDQGLQFLIQYYNGEERAKGNILERFSAQQFPDLHSELNLSSLELGDSALYFCASSVARGRDSDEQYFGPGTRLTVT.

The table lists this clonotype with many counts. This chain connects TRBV20-1 to TRBJ2-3; D is ambiguous. The CDR3 spans 12 residues. The germline V gene has CDR1 DFQATT and CDR2 SNEGSKA (reference sequence). V was pared by 0 bases and J by 7 bases, with 8 bases between. CDR3 protein: CSARDKQHTQYF. CDR3 nucleotide sequence: TGCAGTGCTAGAGATAAACAGCATACGCAGTATTTT.

CDR3 residues: CASSGANSNQPQYF. The CDR3 DNA sequence: TGTGCCAGCAGTGGGGCTAATAGCAATCAGCCCCAGTACTTC. The V and J genes are TRBV2 and TRBJ2-5; D unresolved. Per the germline V gene, CDR1 is SNHLY and CDR2 is FYNNEI. This CDR3 region has 14 residues. Trimming removed 4 bases from V and 9 bases from J, with 18 bases in between. The whole variable domain, filled in from reference TRBV2 and TRBJ2-5, reads EPEVTQTPSHQVTQMGQEVILRCVPISNHLYFYWYRQILGQKVEFLVSFYNNEISEKSEIFDDQFSVERPDGSNFTLKIRSTKLEDSAMYFCASSGANSNQPQYFGPGTRLLVL.

The sample holds many counts of this clonotype. This sequence joins TRBV20-1 and TRBJ1-2; D remains unclear. The germline V gene encodes CDR1 DFQATT and CDR2 SNEGSKA (reference sequence). The CDR3 has 13 residues. V lost 4 bases and J 1 base, leaving 10 bases between the germline ends. Here the CDR3 reads CSATHDNNYGYTF. The DNA of the CDR3 is TGCAGTGCTACCCATGACAATAACTATGGCTACACCTTC.

V is TRBV18 and J is TRBJ1-1, with 7 bases lining up with TRBD1. The CDR3 has 14 residues. J was trimmed by 1 base and V by 5 bases; bases with no gene match: 4. Germline V gene data show CDR1 as KGHSH and CDR2 as LQKENI. CDR3 residues: CASSRQGRNTEAFF. The CDR3 DNA reads TGTGCCAGCTCAAGACAGGGTAGGAACACTGAAGCTTTCTTT.

V usage is TRBV20-1 and J usage is TRBJ2-1; D is uncertain. Looked up from germline, CDR1 is DFQATT and CDR2 is SNEGSKA (reference sequence). The CDR3 sequence is 10 residues long. V lost 3 bases to trimming and J lost 8 bases, with 5 bases between them. In DNA, the CDR3 is TGCAGTGCTAGCTCCGATGAGCAGTTCTTC. Protein product: CSASSDEQFF.

This clonotype was observed at least ten times. The chain has TRBV5-1 and TRBJ2-1, with TRBD1 identical over 8 bases. The CDR3 is 15 residues long. CDR1 and CDR2 (germline): SGHRS, YFSETQ. Losses at the gene ends were 4 bases for V and 0 bases for J; bases not matched to a gene: 3. The CDR3 sequence: CASSAGTGSYNEQFF. The CDR3 DNA sequence: TGCGCCAGCAGCGCCGGGACAGGCTCCTACAATGAGCAGTTCTTC.

This clonotype was recorded many times. V and J are TRBV9 and TRBJ2-1, with 7 bases lining up with TRBD2. Trimming cost V 3 bases and J 1 base; bases outside gene matches: 4. This CDR3 is built from 15 residues. CDR1 is SGDLS and CDR2 is YYNGEE in the germline V gene. Here the CDR3 DNA reads TGTGCCAGCAGCGAGGCGGGAGTGTCCTACAATGAGCAGTTCTTC. This translates into CASSEAGVSYNEQFF.

At least ten counts were recorded for this clonotype. The V call is TRBV6-6, the J call TRBJ1-6, with TRBD1 matching over 8 bases. V shed 0 bases and J 15 bases; nucleotides not matched to a gene: 1. Per the germline V gene, CDR1 is MNHNY and CDR2 is SVGAGI (reference sequence). CDR3 length: 12 residues. CDR3 sequence reads: CASSYSGTGLHF. Here the CDR3 DNA reads TGTGCCAGCAGTTACTCCGGGACAGGCCTCCACTTT.

The V and J genes are TRBV5-1 and TRBJ2-3, with 9 bases fitting TRBD2. V trimming: 5 bases; J trimming: 6 bases; junction bases outside the gene matches: 10. CDR1 is SGHRS, CDR2 YFSETQ, per germline. The CDR3 contains 15 residues. CDR3 sequence: CASRGGAGGPDTQYF. In DNA, the CDR3 is TGCGCCAGCAGAGGAGGGGCGGGAGGGCCGGATACGCAGTATTTT.

V and J are TRBV20-1 and TRBJ2-3; 9 bases line up with TRBD2. Germline V gene lookup returns CDR1 DFQATT and CDR2 SNEGSKA (reference sequence). The length of the CDR3 is 19 residues. The J segment lost 4 bases and the V segment lost 1 base, leaving 18 bases of the junction unmatched. The chain's CDR3 is CSARAREGGWREGADTQYF. Here the CDR3 DNA reads TGCAGTGCTAGAGCAAGGGAGGGTGGATGGCGGGAGGGGGCAGATACGCAGTATTTT.

The chain uses TRBV11-3 and TRBJ2-1; a weak D match, TRBD2 (5 bases). The CDR3 runs to 16 residues. V dropped 6 bases and J dropped 2 bases, with 17 bases sitting between them. CDR1 SGHNT and CDR2 YENEEA come from the germline V gene. This chain's CDR3 is CASSLDSVTTYNEQFF. The CDR3 bases are TGTGCCAGCAGTCTAGATAGCGTGACAACCTACAATGAGCAGTTCTTC.

This clonotype occurred many times. The V call is TRBV5-4, the J call TRBJ2-5; 7 bases are a match to TRBD1. Looked up from germline, CDR1 is SGHNT and CDR2 is YYREEE (reference sequence). J gave up 6 bases and V 1 base, and 6 bases lay outside the gene matches. CDR3 length equals 14 residues. The CDR3: CASSLQGVGQTQYF. CDR3 DNA sequence: TGTGCCAGCAGCTTGCAGGGGGTAGGGCAGACCCAGTACTTC.

The chain carries TRBV9 and TRBJ2-3; D could derive from TRBD1 or TRBD2 (5 bases each). Trimming shortened V by 2 bases and J by 4 bases, and 5 bases separated the two germline ends. The CDR3 spans 12 residues. The germline CDR1 and CDR2 sequences are SGDLS and YYNGEE. The CDR3 DNA is TGTGCCAGCAGCGTGGGGGCAGATACGCAGTATTTT. It specifies CASSVGADTQYF.

Comments on this clonotype: One end of the junction fails to match germline, which may point to a read error. The chain combines TRBV5-1 with TRBJ1-4; unclear D gene. From germline, CDR1 is SGHRS and CDR2 YFSETQ. The CDR3 runs to 16 residues. The DNA of the CDR3 is TGCGCCAGCAGCTACTCAGGAGCCACAATTAATGAAAAACTGTTTTTC. Translating it yields CASSYSGATINEKLFF.

In its sample, this clonotype was seen many times. The CDR3 DNA follows: TGTGCCAGCAGTGAATGGGGAGGGCCGGCGGGCACCGGGGAGCTGTTTTTT. Residues: CASSEWGGPAGTGELFF. This chain links TRBV2 with TRBJ2-2; 7 bases align to TRBD2. The CDR3 is 17 amino acids. Trimming cost V 2 bases and J 4 bases; bases outside gene matches: 10. In germline, CDR1 is SNHLY, CDR2 FYNNEI.

The chain carries TRBV18 and TRBJ1-5; D is unresolved. From germline, CDR1 is KGHSH and CDR2 LQKENI. Trimming removed 1 base at V and 5 bases at J, with 9 bases between. The CDR3 spans 14 residues. The CDR3 DNA follows: TGTGCCAGCTCACCACTCGGACCCTATCAGCCCCAGCATTTT. It specifies CASSPLGPYQPQHF.

This clonotype came up many times. The V gene is TRBV7-9, the J gene TRBJ1-1; 7 bases are shared with TRBD1. Unmatched junction bases numbered 14, after V lost 5 bases and J lost 8 bases. The CDR3 totals 15 residues. The V gene's germline CDR1 is SEHNR and CDR2 FQNEAQ (reference sequence). The CDR3 DNA is TGTGCCAGCAGCCGAGCCCTACAGGGGAGCCCCGAAGCTTTCTTT. It translates to CASSRALQGSPEAFF.

This clonotype was counted a few times. The V call is TRBV20-1, the J call TRBJ1-4; no definite D call. This CDR3 comprises 12 residues. V was pared by 3 bases and J by 6 bases, with 8 bases between. Germline V gives CDR1 DFQATT, CDR2 SNEGSKA (reference sequence). CDR3 bases: TGCAGTGCTAGCCGGGAATATGAAAAACTGTTTTTT. Amino acid sequence: CSASREYEKLFF.

The genes are TRBV7-2 and TRBJ2-7; 9 bases agree with TRBD2. This CDR3 contains 15 residues. Germline assignment: CDR1 SGHTA and CDR2 FQGNSA. Trimming took 1 base from V and 4 from J; bases not matched to a gene: 5. CDR3: CASSLDSGRMYEQYF. The CDR3 DNA sequence: TGTGCCAGCAGCTTAGATAGCGGGAGAATGTACGAGCAGTACTTC.

This clonotype is medium-sized (0.01 to 0.1%) in the sample. This rearrangement joins TRBV20-1 to TRBJ1-6; no reliable D call. Germline values: CDR1 DFQATT, CDR2 SNEGSKA (reference sequence). Trimming stripped 0 bases from V and 10 bases from J, with 7 bases between. This CDR3 has 12 amino acids. Written as DNA, the CDR3 is TGCAGTGCTAGAGATCGTGAGTCACCCCTCCACTTT. It translates to CSARDRESPLHF.